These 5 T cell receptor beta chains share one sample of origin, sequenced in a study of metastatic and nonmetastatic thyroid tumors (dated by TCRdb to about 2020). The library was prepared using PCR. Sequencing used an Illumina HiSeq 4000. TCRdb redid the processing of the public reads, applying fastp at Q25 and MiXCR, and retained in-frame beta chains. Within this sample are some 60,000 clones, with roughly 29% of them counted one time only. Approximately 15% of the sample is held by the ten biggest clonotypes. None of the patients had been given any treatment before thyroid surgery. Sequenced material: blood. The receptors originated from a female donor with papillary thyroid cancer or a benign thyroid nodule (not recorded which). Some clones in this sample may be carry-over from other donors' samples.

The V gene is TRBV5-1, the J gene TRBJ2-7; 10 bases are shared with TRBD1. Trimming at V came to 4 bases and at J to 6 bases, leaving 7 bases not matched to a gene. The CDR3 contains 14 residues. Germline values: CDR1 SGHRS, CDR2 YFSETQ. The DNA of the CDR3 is TGCGCCAGCAGCCCGACAGGGGGCCGGCTCGAGCAGTACTTC. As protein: CASSPTGGRLEQYF.

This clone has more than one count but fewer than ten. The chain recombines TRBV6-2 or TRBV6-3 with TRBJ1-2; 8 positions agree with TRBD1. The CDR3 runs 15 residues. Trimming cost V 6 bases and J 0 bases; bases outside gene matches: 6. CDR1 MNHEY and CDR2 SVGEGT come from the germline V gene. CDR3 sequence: CASRPGTGSNYGYTF. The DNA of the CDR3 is TGTGCCAGCAGGCCGGGGACAGGTTCTAACTATGGCTACACCTTC.

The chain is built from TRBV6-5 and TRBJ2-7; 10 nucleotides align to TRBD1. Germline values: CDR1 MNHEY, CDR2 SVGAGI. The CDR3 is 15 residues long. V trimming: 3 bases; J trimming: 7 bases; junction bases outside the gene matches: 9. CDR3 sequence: CASSYRQGAVWEQYF. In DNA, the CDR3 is TGTGCCAGCAGTTATAGACAGGGGGCGGTGTGGGAGCAGTACTTC.

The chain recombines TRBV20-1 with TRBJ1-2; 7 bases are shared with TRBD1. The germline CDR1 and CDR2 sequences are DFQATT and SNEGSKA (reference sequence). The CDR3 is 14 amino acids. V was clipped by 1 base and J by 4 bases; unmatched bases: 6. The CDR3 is CSARGAGGIYGYTF. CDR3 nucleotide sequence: TGCAGTGCTAGAGGTGCAGGGGGGATCTATGGCTACACCTTC.

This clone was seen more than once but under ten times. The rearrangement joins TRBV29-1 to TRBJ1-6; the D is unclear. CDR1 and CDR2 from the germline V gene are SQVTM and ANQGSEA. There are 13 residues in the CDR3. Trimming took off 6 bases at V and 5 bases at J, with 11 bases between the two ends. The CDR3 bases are TGCAGCGTACTGGATATGAATAATTCACCCCTCCACTTT. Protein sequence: CSVLDMNNSPLHF.